This TCR beta chain was identified in a study of regulatory T cells in long-lasting Graves disease. Overall study results and limits: TRBV28, TRBJ1-2 and TRBJ2-5 emerged as the favored segments in persistent disease.

CDR3-region Arm-PCR and iRepertoire HTBI primers produced the TCR beta libraries. TCRdb re-analysed the multiplex PCR reads in MiXCR, keeping a single row per CDR3 protein. The sample contains fewer than 350,000 distinct CDR3 sequences, 15% to 20% of which appear only once. This clonotype was detected many times. What it binds is unknown. Time point specified: newly diagnosed GD, antithyroid drugs for less than 3 months. Isolated PBMC RNA provided the starting material for the TCR library. As a group, patients came from one endocrinology department in Xi'an, China. Collection of peripheral blood (about 8.1 milliliters) was done using EDTA tubes. The germline V gene has CDR1 SGHRS and CDR2 YFSETQ. V lost 1 base and J 6 bases, leaving 11 bases between the germline ends. The CDR3 consists of 14 residues.

This sequence was found in a female donor with Graves disease. The genes are TRBV5-1 and TRBJ1-5, with a tentative D call TRBD1 (6 bases). The sample consisted of peripheral blood mononuclear cells (PBMCs), taken at new diagnosis, from a patient treated with antithyroid drugs. The CDR3 sequence: CASSLSTGTQPQHF. The CDR3 region has the DNA TGCGCCAGCAGCTTGTCCACAGGGACTCAGCCCCAGCATTTT.